This TCR beta chain was found in a study of identical twins. This clonotype turned up a few times. Its antigen is currently unknown. Whole-study results and caveats: These conclusions were based on statistical analysis (cross-sectional, not following the same donors).

With V trimmed by 11 bases and J by 0 bases, 9 bases remained unmatched. CDR1 and CDR2 from the germline V gene are ENHRY and SYGVKD. The CDR3 contains 16 residues. A universal primer site was added by template switching, and unique molecular identifiers were carried by the cDNA. Via MiXCR, TCRdb re-called the 5' RACE reads, giving one row per CDR3 protein. Among about 810,000 distinct CDR3 sequences listed, approximately 13% were seen once. This sample was also put to use in a study of yellow fever vaccine responses in identical twins. That source adds: Twins showed a vaccine T cell response that reportedly seemed partly convergent, partly personalized.

Sequences were obtained from PBMCs. This chain joins TRBV10-3 and TRBJ2-3; 12 nucleotides line up with TRBD2. The source is a woman younger than 35 in good health. The CDR3 sequence is CAATGGLAGSTDTQYF. CDR3 bases: TGTGCCGCTACCGGCGGACTAGCGGGGAGCACAGATACGCAGTATTTT.